The 28 T cell receptor beta chains presented below share a single source sample, sequenced in a study of patients and donors after allogeneic stem cell transplantation. TCRdb fed the RT-PCR reads into MiXCR, producing one record per CDR3 protein. Among about 150,000 distinct CDR3 sequences, 37% were seen once, and the ten largest hold about 50%. The specimen was blood, either unsorted or a sorted T cell fraction (not recorded which). These receptors all stem from a human donor who was either an allogeneic HSCT recipient or a stem cell or donor lymphocyte infusion donor (not recorded which). It is not recorded whose cells these are; they may come from a transplant donor.

Only a few counts were recorded for this clonotype. This sequence joins TRBV12-3 or TRBV12-4 and TRBJ1-4; D uncertain. V was trimmed by 3 bases and J by 8 bases, leaving 7 bases between them. This CDR3 spans 12 amino acids. The CDR3 loop reads CASSFRGEKLFF. The CDR3 bases are TGTGCCAGCAGTTTTCGAGGCGAAAAACTGTTTTTT.

At least ten counts were recorded for this clonotype. This chain joins TRBV5-1 and TRBJ1-2; maybe TRBD1 (5 bases). Trimming pared 0 bases from V and 7 bases from J, leaving 10 bases between. The CDR3 contains 13 residues. In germline, CDR1 is SGHRS, CDR2 YFSETQ. This CDR3 is CASSLAGRGGYTF. The CDR3 DNA follows: TGCGCCAGCAGCTTGGCAGGGCGAGGTGGCTACACCTTC. The whole variable domain, filled in from reference TRBV5-1 and TRBJ1-2, reads KAGVTQTPRYLIKTRGQQVTLSCSPISGHRSVSWYQQTPGQGLQFLFEYFSETQRNKGNFPGRFSGRQFSNSRSEMNVSTLELGDSALYLCASSLAGRGGYTFGSGTRLTVV.

The J gene is TRBJ2-7, the V gene TRBV4-2; 7 bases align to TRBD1. From germline, CDR1 is LGHNA and CDR2 YNFKEQ. This CDR3 is built from 13 residues. Trimming removed 4 bases from V and 2 bases from J; junction bases left unmatched: 2. CDR3 nucleotide sequence: TGTGCCAGCAGCCGGGACAGCCCCTACGAGCAGTACTTC. It is translated as CASSRDSPYEQYF.

The chain uses TRBV29-1 and TRBJ2-3, with 11 bases identical to TRBD1. The germline CDR1 and CDR2 sequences are SQVTM and ANQGSEA. The CDR3 is 14 residues long. V was clipped by 4 bases and J by 3 bases; unmatched bases: 3. The CDR3 region has the DNA TGCAGCGTTGGCGGGACAGGGGGAACAGATACGCAGTATTTT. It translates to CSVGGTGGTDTQYF.

This CDR3 is CASSLRFQGARIPGNTIYF. The DNA for the CDR3 is TGCGCCAGCAGCTTGCGATTCCAGGGGGCGCGTATCCCTGGAAACACCATATATTTT. The chain recombines TRBV5-1 with TRBJ1-3, with TRBD1 matching 8 bases. Losses at the gene ends were 1 base for V and 2 bases for J; bases not matched to a gene: 14. CDR3 size: 19 residues. Germline assignment: CDR1 SGHRS and CDR2 YFSETQ.

The sample holds a few counts of this clonotype. The chain joins TRBV20-1 to TRBJ1-5, with D unresolved. V dropped 0 bases and J dropped 6 bases, with 21 bases sitting between them. This CDR3 region has 17 residues. CDR1 is DFQATT and CDR2 is SNEGSKA in the germline V gene (reference sequence). The CDR3 loop is CSARDGPSRIVFQPQHF. The CDR3, as DNA: TGCAGTGCTAGAGATGGCCCTTCCAGGATAGTTTTTCAGCCCCAGCATTTT.

The chain couples TRBV12-3 or TRBV12-4 to TRBJ2-2, with 11 bases that match TRBD2. CDR3 length: 16 amino acids. Trimming cost V 6 bases and J 5 bases; bases outside gene matches: 8. CDR3 loop: CASSPRASGGTGELFF. As DNA, the CDR3 is TGTGCCAGCAGCCCGAGGGCTAGCGGGGGGACCGGGGAGCTGTTTTTT.

This clonotype showed up just a few times. This rearrangement joins TRBV12-3 or TRBV12-4 to TRBJ2-3; 11 bases align to TRBD2. The V gene end was trimmed by 6 bases and the J gene end by 4 bases; junction bases not matched to a gene: 6. The CDR3 length is 15 residues. CDR3 in DNA: TGTGCCAGCAGGCGTAGCGGGGGGGCCGCAGATACGCAGTATTTT. Translated: CASRRSGGAADTQYF.

This clonotype has a handful of counts. V is TRBV11-3 and J is TRBJ2-5; 7 nucleotides line up with TRBD1. The ends lost 5 bases at V and 2 bases at J; junction bases unmatched: 5. The CDR3 contains 14 residues. The germline V gene has CDR1 SGHNT and CDR2 YENEEA. The CDR3 DNA reads as TGTGCCAGCAGCCAAAGGACAGGACAAGAGACCCAGTACTTC. Its translation is CASSQRTGQETQYF.

This clonotype was recorded many times. The chain joins TRBV12-3 or TRBV12-4 to TRBJ1-1; no firm D call. CDR3 length: 14 residues. V was clipped by 2 bases and J by 6 bases, with 13 bases between them. CDR3 DNA sequence: TGTGCCAGCAGTTTAAGGAGGGCCGGCGCTGAAGCTTTCTTT. This encodes CASSLRRAGAEAFF.

The gene calls are TRBV5-1 and TRBJ1-2, with a possible D match to TRBD1 (5 bases). The CDR3 is 15 residues long. The germline gives CDR1 SGHRS, CDR2 YFSETQ. Trimming took off 3 bases at V and 1 base at J, with 13 bases between the two ends. CDR3 nucleotides: TGCGCCAGCAGCTCAGGGCCAGAAGATAACTATGGCTACACCTTC. It yields the protein CASSSGPEDNYGYTF.

V usage is TRBV9 and J usage is TRBJ1-1; the match to TRBD1 covers 7 bases. Germline V gene data show CDR1 as SGDLS and CDR2 as YYNGEE. With 0 bases clipped from V and 3 bases from J, the junction kept 5 bases outside the gene matches. The CDR3 is 15 residues long. CDR3 amino acids: CASSVGAGGDTEAFF. The CDR3 DNA reads as TGTGCCAGCAGCGTAGGGGCAGGGGGAGACACTGAAGCTTTCTTT.

This clonotype was counted a few times. The chain links TRBV12-3 or TRBV12-4 to TRBJ2-2; maybe TRBD1 (5 bases). Trimming removed 6 bases at V and 3 bases at J, with 14 bases between. CDR3 length equals 15 residues. CDR3: CASSQGAWDTGELFF. CDR3 DNA sequence: TGTGCCAGCAGCCAAGGGGCTTGGGACACCGGGGAGCTGTTTTTT.

This clonotype showed up just a few times. The V and J genes are TRBV12-3 or TRBV12-4 and TRBJ1-3; a weak D match, TRBD1 (5 bases). The CDR3 loop spans 13 amino acids. The ends were cut back, 7 bases at V and 0 bases at J, with 7 bases in the middle. The CDR3 region is CASMRGSGNTIYF. CDR3 sequence (DNA): TGTGCCAGCATGAGGGGCTCTGGAAACACCATATATTTT.

The chain combines TRBV7-9 with TRBJ1-4, with D uncertain. CDR1 is SEHNR and CDR2 is FQNEAQ in the germline V gene (reference sequence). V dropped 6 bases and J dropped 7 bases, with 21 bases sitting between them. The CDR3 runs 16 residues. The CDR3 reads CASRPILAVFGEKLFF. The CDR3 DNA is TGTGCCAGCAGGCCAATCCTGGCTGTTTTCGGTGAAAAACTGTTTTTT.

This clonotype was observed at least ten times. The rearrangement links TRBV12-3 or TRBV12-4 to TRBJ1-2; D ambiguous. The CDR3 totals 10 residues. Trimming took 5 bases from V and 6 from J, leaving 4 bases between them. This CDR3 reads CASSPDGYTF. In nucleotides, the CDR3 is TGTGCCAGCAGTCCCGATGGCTACACCTTC.

This clonotype has only a few counts. The chain combines TRBV7-2 with TRBJ1-2; D unresolved. In germline, CDR1 is SGHTA, CDR2 FQGNSA. V was trimmed by 0 bases and J by 7 bases, leaving 15 bases between them. The CDR3 is made up of 15 amino acids. CDR3 nucleotides: TGTGCCAGCAGCTTAGCGCTTGAAGGGAAGGGTGGCTACACCTTC. This translates into CASSLALEGKGGYTF.

The gene calls are TRBV6-5 and TRBJ2-1, with D possibly TRBD2 on 6 matching bases. Per the germline V gene, CDR1 is MNHEY and CDR2 is SVGAGI. This CDR3 has 11 amino acids. V lost 5 bases to trimming and J lost 8 bases, with 7 bases between them. In nucleotides, the CDR3 is TGTGCCAGCAGTCGACTAGATGAGCAGTTCTTC. Residues: CASSRLDEQFF.

The rearrangement uses TRBV21-1 and TRBJ1-1. TRBV21-1 has pseudogene status. The length of the CDR3 is 17 residues. CDR3 coding DNA: TGTGCCAAACCGAAACGGAGGCGGACGGCCTCATTTAATGAAGCTTTCTTT. Amino acids: CAKPKRRRTASFNEAFF.

V is TRBV7-9 and J is TRBJ1-2, with TRBD1 matching over 7 bases. This CDR3 has 16 amino acids. The trim removed 5 bases at V and 0 bases at J, leaving 9 bases unmatched. The germline V gene encodes CDR1 SEHNR and CDR2 FQNEAQ (reference sequence). DNA of the CDR3: TGTGCCAGCAGCGCACCAGGGGGGCAGACTAACTATGGCTACACCTTC. It yields the protein CASSAPGGQTNYGYTF.

This clonotype was found a few times. The J gene is TRBJ2-3, the V gene TRBV12-3 or TRBV12-4; 8 bases align to TRBD1. Trimming removed 5 bases from V and 5 bases from J; junction bases left unmatched: 6. This CDR3 comprises 14 residues. This CDR3 is CASSPQGAGDTQYF. The CDR3 coding sequence is TGTGCCAGCAGTCCGCAGGGGGCCGGAGATACGCAGTATTTT.

The table lists this clonotype with a few counts. The chain combines TRBV6-2 or TRBV6-3 with TRBJ2-2, with a tentative D call TRBD1 (6 bases). The CDR3 extends over 15 amino acids. Germline lookup yields CDR1 MNHEY and CDR2 SVGEGT. V was cut by 8 bases and J by 2 bases, with 15 bases left in between. The CDR3 DNA reads as TGTGCCAGCCTGGACAGTGGGGGCAACACCGGGGAGCTGTTTTTT. Translated: CASLDSGGNTGELFF.

CDR3 amino acids: CASSLFRGTGRNTEAFF. In DNA form, the CDR3 reads TGTGCCAGCAGTTTATTTCGGGGGACAGGGCGAAACACTGAAGCTTTCTTT. The chain joins TRBV27 to TRBJ1-1; 9 bases line up with TRBD1. This CDR3 is 17 amino acids long. V shed 1 base and J 2 bases; nucleotides not matched to a gene: 8. CDR1 MNHEY and CDR2 SMNVEV come from the germline V gene (reference sequence).

This chain joins TRBV2 and TRBJ2-3, with TRBD2 matching over 7 bases. The CDR3 contains 14 residues. Germline values: CDR1 SNHLY, CDR2 FYNNEI. The V and J ends lost 8 bases and 2 bases, in that order; junction bases with no gene match: 7. CDR3: CASPPGLYTDTQYF. The CDR3 DNA follows: TGTGCCAGCCCGCCGGGACTATACACAGATACGCAGTATTTT.

This clonotype was counted only a few times. This chain links TRBV12-3 or TRBV12-4 with TRBJ1-2; D not certain. The CDR3 length is 12 residues. V was cut by 3 bases and J by 8 bases, with 10 bases left in between. The CDR3 reads CASSLENSGYTF. The CDR3 nucleotides read TGTGCCAGCAGTTTGGAAAACTCGGGCTACACCTTC.

The chain combines TRBV6-1 with TRBJ1-2, with a possible D match to TRBD1 (6 bases). The germline V gene encodes CDR1 MNHNS and CDR2 SASEGT. There are 14 residues in the CDR3. Trimming took 1 base from V and 4 from J, leaving 10 bases between them. The CDR3 DNA is TGTGCCAGCAGTGAAGGGACAGAACGCTATGGCTACACCTTC. Translation gives CASSEGTERYGYTF.

The V and J genes are TRBV6-5 and TRBJ1-5, with D possibly being TRBD1 (5 bases). Germline-derived CDR1 and CDR2 are MNHEY and SVGAGI. CDR3 length: 15 amino acids. V lost 4 bases and J lost 6, with 16 bases in between. The CDR3 DNA is TGTGCCAGCAGTTCACGATGGGGGTTCGGTCAGCCCCAGCATTTT. This encodes CASSSRWGFGQPQHF.

The sample holds a few counts of this clonotype. This chain joins TRBV7-9 and TRBJ2-3; D might be TRBD2 (5 bases). Germline lookup yields CDR1 SEHNR and CDR2 FQNEAQ (reference sequence). Trimming removed 10 bases from V and 6 bases from J, with 8 bases in between. The CDR3 is made up of 10 amino acids. In nucleotides, the CDR3 is TGTGCCACGGGATGGGATACGCAGTATTTT. Protein sequence: CATGWDTQYF.